These 27 T cell receptor beta chains share one sample of origin, sequenced in a study of blood T cell repertoires in COVID-19. Repertoires were generated with immunoSEQ multiplex PCR, while TCRdb's copy carries only in-frame clones and drops some. The sample lists some 160,000 clones; 79% were seen once. Sequences were obtained from PBMCs or T cells enriched from blood (not recorded which). These TCRs come from a woman aged 70 to 79 in a cohort exposed to, infected with or recovered from COVID-19 (not recorded which).

The chain uses TRBV11-3 and TRBJ1-2, with a possible D match to TRBD1 (6 bases). Germline V gives CDR1 SGHNT, CDR2 YENEEA. The CDR3 spans 16 residues. With 1 base removed from V and 3 bases from J, the gap between germline ends came to 15 bases. CDR3 DNA: TGTGCCAGCAGCTTAGGGGGATCAGGGGATCACTATGGCTACACCTTC. The encoded protein is CASSLGGSGDHYGYTF.

The chain couples TRBV28 to TRBJ2-5, with D maybe TRBD2 (5 bases). Trimming stripped 7 bases from V and 4 bases from J, with 25 bases between. This CDR3 region has 17 residues. From germline, CDR1 is MDHEN and CDR2 SYDVKM. The CDR3 DNA reads TGTGCCAGCATGAGTAGCTATTGGGGAGAAGGAGGAGAGACCCAGTACTTC. It is translated as CASMSSYWGEGGETQYF.

The chain has TRBV7-3 and TRBJ2-1; maybe TRBD2 (6 bases). Germline CDR1 and CDR2: SGHTA and FQGTGA. The length of the CDR3 is 13 residues. The germline V and J ends were trimmed by 5 bases and 4 bases, with 9 bases remaining between them. In DNA, the CDR3 is TGTGCCAGCAGCCCAGGGACTTACAATGAGCAGTTCTTC. It translates to CASSPGTYNEQFF.

The chain couples TRBV7-9 to TRBJ2-1; D is possibly TRBD2 (6 bases). The V end was cut by 4 bases, the J end by 5 bases, with 9 bases between. The CDR3 has 13 residues. Germline V gene lookup returns CDR1 SEHNR and CDR2 FQNEAQ (reference sequence). In nucleotides, the CDR3 is TGTGCCAGCAGCTGGGGAGGAAACAATGAGCAGTTCTTC. Translation: CASSWGGNNEQFF.

The table lists this clone with a count of one. The chain joins TRBV29-1 to TRBJ1-5; tentative D call: TRBD1 (6 bases). The CDR3 consists of 13 residues. CDR1 and CDR2 (germline): SQVTM, ANQGSEA. Trimming left V 6 bases short and J 7 bases short, with 16 bases between. The CDR3 DNA follows: TGCAGCGTAGAACAGGGCCCAGGCCAGCCCCAGCATTTT. Amino acid sequence: CSVEQGPGQPQHF.

The rearrangement joins TRBV21-1 to TRBJ2-7; TRBD2, the table's D call, lacks a check against the DNA. TRBV21-1 is described as a pseudogene. CDR3 size: 11 residues. As DNA, the CDR3 is TGTGCCAGCAGCATTCGCTACGAGCAGTACTTC. The encoded protein is CASSIRYEQYF.

This clone was observed a single time. This rearrangement joins TRBV2 to TRBJ1-6; TRBD1 aligns across 12 bases. Germline CDR1 SNHLY, CDR2 FYNNEI. J was trimmed by 9 bases and V by 5 bases; bases with no gene match: 2. The CDR3 is 14 amino acids. The CDR3 DNA sequence: TGTGCCAGCAGTCGGGACAGGGGGCCTTCACCCCTCCACTTT. Translating gives CASSRDRGPSPLHF.

The chain has TRBV18 and TRBJ1-3; D is ambiguous. The CDR3 has 15 residues. CDR1 is KGHSH, CDR2 LQKENI, per germline. The V end was cut by 3 bases, the J end by 0 bases, with 9 bases between. The CDR3 coding sequence is TGTGCCAGCTCACCGGCTAGGTCCTCTGGAAACACCATATATTTT. This codes for CASSPARSSGNTIYF.

This chain uses TRBV6-5 with TRBJ1-4; 8 bases agree with TRBD1. V was pared by 4 bases and J by 7 bases, with 2 bases of the junction left unmatched. This CDR3 contains 13 residues. The germline V gene has CDR1 MNHEY and CDR2 SVGAGI. The CDR3 coding sequence is TGTGCCAGCAGTTCAGGGGGCAGTGAAAAACTGTTTTTT. It encodes CASSSGGSEKLFF.

V gene TRBV10-3 combines with J gene TRBJ2-3; a weak D match, TRBD2 (6 bases). The CDR3 runs to 14 residues. Germline CDR1 is ENHRY and CDR2 is SYGVKD. The V end was cut by 4 bases, the J end by 2 bases, with 10 bases between. As DNA, the CDR3 is TGTGCCATCAGTGGTGTGCGGGACACAGATACGCAGTATTTT. Its protein product is CAISGVRDTDTQYF.

The chain carries TRBV4-2 and TRBJ2-1; D possibly corresponds to TRBD2 (5 bases). The CDR3 consists of 15 residues. Trimming removed 0 bases from V and 10 bases from J, with 16 bases in between. CDR1 LGHNA and CDR2 YNFKEQ come from the germline V gene. As DNA, the CDR3 is TGTGCCAGCAGCCAAGATTTACTAGATCTTTACGAGCAGTTCTTC. Translated: CASSQDLLDLYEQFF.

The chain combines TRBV11-2 with TRBJ2-7; 7 bases line up with TRBD1. The V segment lost 8 bases and the J segment 0 bases; nucleotides outside the gene matches: 4. The CDR3 spans 13 residues. Germline-derived CDR1 and CDR2 are SGHAT and FQNNGV. CDR3 nucleotides: TGTGCCAGCCGCACAGGGGACTCCTACGAGCAGTACTTC. Its protein is CASRTGDSYEQYF.

The chain has TRBV3-1 (or the pseudogene TRBV3-2) and TRBJ2-6, with D maybe TRBD2 (7 bases). The V gene's germline CDR1 is LGHDT and CDR2 YNNKEL (reference sequence). This CDR3 region has 16 residues. Trimming shortened V by 2 bases and J by 3 bases, and 11 bases separated the two germline ends. Written as DNA, the CDR3 is TGTGCCAGCAGCCAAAAGGGGGGGAGTGGGGCCAACGTCCTGACTTTC. Translating it yields CASSQKGGSGANVLTF.

The V and J genes are TRBV5-1 and TRBJ2-1; TRBD2 matches at 7 bases. The trim removed 4 bases at V and 0 bases at J, leaving 10 bases unmatched. The length of the CDR3 is 17 residues. CDR1 and CDR2 (germline): SGHRS, YFSETQ. The CDR3 DNA is TGCGCCAGCAGCCCTGCTCTCGGCGGGGGCTCCTACAATGAGCAGTTCTTC. As protein: CASSPALGGGSYNEQFF.

The V and J genes are TRBV10-3 and TRBJ2-1; TRBD1 matches 8 bases. Unmatched junction bases numbered 10, after V lost 4 bases and J lost 8 bases. Germline CDR1 ENHRY, CDR2 SYGVKD. This CDR3 has 15 amino acids. The CDR3 nucleotides are TGTGCCATCAGTGGAAACCAGGGGGCGCAACATGAGCAGTTCTTC. Protein sequence: CAISGNQGAQHEQFF.

This clone was counted a single time. The J gene is TRBJ2-7, the V gene TRBV4-2, with D tentatively TRBD1 (6 bases). This CDR3 is 13 amino acids long. V was shortened by 2 bases and J by 3 bases, with 8 bases between the two germline ends. Per germline, CDR1 LGHNA and CDR2 YNFKEQ. In DNA, the CDR3 is TGTGCCAGCAGCCAAACAGGGAACTACGAGCAGTACTTC. Translation gives CASSQTGNYEQYF.

Written as DNA, the CDR3 is TGTGCCAGCAGCTTCGCAGGGGTAGGGAACATTCAGTACTTC. It encodes CASSFAGVGNIQYF. The chain carries TRBV7-9 and TRBJ2-4, with D maybe TRBD1 (6 bases). This CDR3 spans 14 amino acids. The V gene lost 3 bases and the J gene lost 7 bases, with 13 bases spanning the gap. CDR1 is SEHNR and CDR2 is FQNEAQ in the germline V gene (reference sequence). Combining the CDR3 with reference TRBV7-9 and TRBJ2-4 gives the whole variable domain DTGVSQNPRHKITKRGQNVTFRCDPISEHNRLYWYRQTLGQGPEFLTYFQNEAQLEKSRLLSDRFSAERPKGSFSTLEIQRTEQGDSAMYLCASSFAGVGNIQYFGAGTRLSVL.

V and J are TRBV27 and TRBJ2-1, with 8 bases aligning to TRBD2. V was clipped by 4 bases and J by 2 bases; unmatched bases: 16. From germline, CDR1 is MNHEY and CDR2 SMNVEV (reference sequence). CDR3 length: 19 amino acids. This CDR3 is CASSSGSGGGLVPYNEQFF. DNA of the CDR3: TGTGCCAGCAGTTCTGGTTCCGGGGGGGGACTCGTTCCCTACAATGAGCAGTTCTTC.

The V and J genes are TRBV24-1 and TRBJ1-2, with D uncertain. The V and J ends lost 0 bases and 7 bases respectively, with 11 bases between them. Germline assignment: CDR1 KGHDR and CDR2 SFDVKD. This CDR3 is built from 14 residues. CDR3 in amino acids: CATSDLGAVGGYTF. DNA for the CDR3: TGTGCCACCAGTGATTTGGGAGCCGTGGGTGGCTACACCTTC.

The rearrangement joins TRBV29-1 to TRBJ2-3, with 8 bases lining up with TRBD1. This CDR3 contains 13 residues. V gave up 7 bases and J gave up 4 bases; unmatched junction bases: 7. Germline V gene sequence: CDR1 SQVTM, CDR2 ANQGSEA. The CDR3 nucleotides are TGCAGCGCCTCAGGACAGGGCGCAGATACGCAGTATTTT. Amino acids: CSASGQGADTQYF.

The CDR3 loop is CASSVEAGGFTDTQYF. The CDR3 nucleotides are TGTGCCAGCAGCGTAGAAGCAGGGGGCTTCACAGATACGCAGTATTTT. The rearrangement links TRBV9 to TRBJ2-3; 8 nucleotides line up with TRBD1. The germline V gene has CDR1 SGDLS and CDR2 YYNGEE. Trimming took 0 bases from V and 2 from J; bases not matched to a gene: 5. The CDR3 totals 16 residues.

The gene calls are TRBV12-3 or TRBV12-4 and TRBJ1-2; 9 positions agree with TRBD1. The junction had 5 bases not matched to a gene; V was cut back by 3 bases and J by 9 bases. The CDR3 totals 13 residues. CDR3 DNA: TGTGCCAGCAGTTTGGGGGACAGGGCGCGCTACACCTTC. Its protein is CASSLGDRARYTF.

The gene calls are TRBV29-1 and TRBJ2-3; TRBD1 matches 7 bases. Trimming removed 5 bases from V and 2 bases from J; junction bases left unmatched: 7. Looked up from germline, CDR1 is SQVTM and CDR2 is ANQGSEA. The CDR3 runs 14 residues. DNA of the CDR3: TGCAGCGTTATAAGACAGGGCGTCACAGATACGCAGTATTTT. Amino acid sequence: CSVIRQGVTDTQYF.

The chain has TRBV18 and TRBJ2-2; TRBD2 aligns across 7 bases. V trimming: 4 bases; J trimming: 0 bases; junction bases outside the gene matches: 8. The CDR3 has 17 residues. CDR1 and CDR2 (germline): KGHSH, LQKENI. CDR3: CASSLRGVIANTGELFF. Written as DNA, the CDR3 is TGTGCCAGCTCACTTCGGGGGGTTATCGCGAACACCGGGGAGCTGTTTTTT.

This chain uses TRBV6-5 with TRBJ2-1; 9 bases line up with TRBD2. CDR3 size: 15 residues. Germline assignment: CDR1 MNHEY and CDR2 SVGAGI. J gave up 9 bases and V 2 bases, and 8 bases lay outside the gene matches. The CDR3 DNA follows: TGTGCCAGCAGTTACACTACAGCGGGAGGAGGTGAGCAGTTCTTC. It encodes CASSYTTAGGGEQFF.

The rearrangement links TRBV24-1 to TRBJ2-1; 10 bases agree with TRBD1. The CDR3 length is 16 residues. Germline loops: CDR1 KGHDR, CDR2 SFDVKD. V shed 5 bases, J shed 5 bases, and the junction held 8 bases outside the gene matches. The CDR3 loop reads CATSGKIGTGDNEQFF. The CDR3, as DNA: TGTGCCACCAGTGGGAAAATAGGGACAGGGGACAATGAGCAGTTCTTC.

The V gene is TRBV6-2 or TRBV6-3, the J gene TRBJ2-5; 13 bases align to TRBD2. V was pared by 6 bases and J by 5 bases, with 9 bases of the junction left unmatched. Germline CDR1 reads MNHEY; CDR2 reads SVGEGT. The CDR3 is 16 amino acids. The CDR3 DNA reads as TGTGCCAGCAGCCTCGGACTAGCGGGAGAGAGGGAGACCCAGTACTTC. Translation: CASSLGLAGERETQYF.